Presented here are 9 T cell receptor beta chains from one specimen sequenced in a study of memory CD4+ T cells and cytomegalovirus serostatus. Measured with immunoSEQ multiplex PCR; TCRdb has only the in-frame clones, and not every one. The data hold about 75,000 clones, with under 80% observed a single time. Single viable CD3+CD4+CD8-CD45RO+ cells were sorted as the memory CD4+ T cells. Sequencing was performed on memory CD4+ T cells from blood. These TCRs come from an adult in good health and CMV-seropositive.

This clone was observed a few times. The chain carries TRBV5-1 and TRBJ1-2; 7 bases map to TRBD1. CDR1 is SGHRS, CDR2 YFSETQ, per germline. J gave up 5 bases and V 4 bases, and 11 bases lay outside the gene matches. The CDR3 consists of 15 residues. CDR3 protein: CASSGRQGVGYGYTF. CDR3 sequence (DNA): TGCGCCAGCAGCGGAAGACAGGGTGTGGGGTATGGCTACACCTTC.

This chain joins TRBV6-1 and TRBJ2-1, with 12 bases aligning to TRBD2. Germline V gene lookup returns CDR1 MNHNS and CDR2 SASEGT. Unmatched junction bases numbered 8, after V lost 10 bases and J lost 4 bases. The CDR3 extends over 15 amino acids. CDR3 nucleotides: TGTGCCACCACAGGACTAGCGGGACCTTACAATGAGCAGTTCTTC. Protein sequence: CATTGLAGPYNEQFF.

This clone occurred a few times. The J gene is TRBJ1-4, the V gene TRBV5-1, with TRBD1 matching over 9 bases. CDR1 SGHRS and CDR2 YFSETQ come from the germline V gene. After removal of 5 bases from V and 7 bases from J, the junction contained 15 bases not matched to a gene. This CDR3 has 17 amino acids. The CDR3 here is CASREVYRGQGAEKLFF. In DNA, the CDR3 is TGCGCCAGCAGGGAGGTCTATCGGGGACAGGGCGCTGAAAAACTGTTTTTT.

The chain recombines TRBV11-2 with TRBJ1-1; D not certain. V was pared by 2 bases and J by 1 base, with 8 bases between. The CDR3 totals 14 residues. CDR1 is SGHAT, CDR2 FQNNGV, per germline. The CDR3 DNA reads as TGTGCCAGCAGCTTAACTTTGGCGAACACTGAAGCTTTCTTT. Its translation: CASSLTLANTEAFF.

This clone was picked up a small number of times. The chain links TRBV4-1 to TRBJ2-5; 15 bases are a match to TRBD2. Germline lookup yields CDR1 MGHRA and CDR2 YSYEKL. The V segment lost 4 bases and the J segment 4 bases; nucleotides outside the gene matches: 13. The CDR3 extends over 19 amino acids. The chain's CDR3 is CASSLGLAGGIGPRETQYF. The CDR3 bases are TGCGCCAGCAGCCTGGGACTAGCGGGAGGTATCGGGCCTAGAGAGACCCAGTACTTC.

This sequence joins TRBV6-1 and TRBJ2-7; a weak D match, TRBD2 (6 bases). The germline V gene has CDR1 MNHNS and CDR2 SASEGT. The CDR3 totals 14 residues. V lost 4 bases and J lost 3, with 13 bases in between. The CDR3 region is CASSAPGRFYEQYV. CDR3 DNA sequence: TGTGCCAGCAGTGCCCCAGGGAGGTTCTACGAGCAGTACGTC.

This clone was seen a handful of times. CDR3 loop: CASSQGRQNTEAFF. CDR3 coding DNA: TGTGCCAGCAGCCAGGGACGGCAGAACACTGAAGCTTTCTTT. The chain carries TRBV4-2 and TRBJ1-1; tentative D call: TRBD1 (5 bases). The V gene lost 3 bases and the J gene lost 1 base, with 9 bases spanning the gap. CDR1 and CDR2 from the germline V gene are LGHNA and YNFKEQ. CDR3 length: 14 residues.

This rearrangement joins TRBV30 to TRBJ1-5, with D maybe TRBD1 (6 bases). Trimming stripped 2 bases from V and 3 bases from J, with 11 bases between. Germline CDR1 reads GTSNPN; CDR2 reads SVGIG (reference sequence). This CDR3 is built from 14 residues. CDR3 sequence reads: CAWSRGGNNQPQHF. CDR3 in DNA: TGTGCCTGGAGTAGAGGGGGGAACAATCAGCCCCAGCATTTT.

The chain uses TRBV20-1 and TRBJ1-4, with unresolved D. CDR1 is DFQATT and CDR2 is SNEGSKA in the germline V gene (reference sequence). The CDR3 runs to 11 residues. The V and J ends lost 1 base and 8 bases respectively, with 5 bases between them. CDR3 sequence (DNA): TGCAGTGCTAGAGCCTCAGAAAAACTGTTTTTT. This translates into CSARASEKLFF.